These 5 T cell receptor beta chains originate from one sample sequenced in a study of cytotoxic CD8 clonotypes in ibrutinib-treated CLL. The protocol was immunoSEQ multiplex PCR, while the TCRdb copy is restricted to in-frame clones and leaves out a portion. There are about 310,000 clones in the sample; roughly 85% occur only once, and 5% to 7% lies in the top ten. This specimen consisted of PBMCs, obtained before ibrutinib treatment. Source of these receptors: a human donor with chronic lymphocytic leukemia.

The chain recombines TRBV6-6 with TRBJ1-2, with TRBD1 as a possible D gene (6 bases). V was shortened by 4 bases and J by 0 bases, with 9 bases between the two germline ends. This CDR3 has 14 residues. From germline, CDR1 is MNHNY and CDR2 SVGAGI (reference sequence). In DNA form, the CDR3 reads TGTGCCAGCAGTTCGCCAGGGGCTAACTATGGCTACACCTTC. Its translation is CASSSPGANYGYTF.

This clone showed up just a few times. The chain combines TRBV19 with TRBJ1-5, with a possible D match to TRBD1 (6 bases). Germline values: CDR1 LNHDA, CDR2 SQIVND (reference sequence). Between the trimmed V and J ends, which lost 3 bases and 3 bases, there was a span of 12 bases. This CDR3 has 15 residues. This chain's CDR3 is CASSINQGNNQPQHF. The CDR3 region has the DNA TGTGCCAGTAGTATTAACCAGGGGAACAATCAGCCCCAGCATTTT.

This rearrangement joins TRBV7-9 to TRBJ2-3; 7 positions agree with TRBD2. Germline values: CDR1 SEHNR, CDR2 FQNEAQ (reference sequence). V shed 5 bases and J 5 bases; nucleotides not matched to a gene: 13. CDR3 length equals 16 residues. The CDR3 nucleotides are TGTGCCAGCAGCCCCGAGCGGCGAGGACTAGGAGATACGCAGTATTTT. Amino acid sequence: CASSPERRGLGDTQYF.

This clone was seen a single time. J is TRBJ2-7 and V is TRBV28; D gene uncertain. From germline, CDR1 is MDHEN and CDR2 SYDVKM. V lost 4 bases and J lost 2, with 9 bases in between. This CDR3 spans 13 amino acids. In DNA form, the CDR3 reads TGTGCCAGCAGTTCAACTGGAACCTACGAGCAGTACTTC. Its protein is CASSSTGTYEQYF. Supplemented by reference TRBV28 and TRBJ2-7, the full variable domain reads DVKVTQSSRYLVKRTGEKVFLECVQDMDHENMFWYRQDPGLGLRLIYFSYDVKMKEKGDIPEGYSVSREKKERFSLILESASTNQTSMYLCASSSTGTYEQYFGPGTRLTVT.

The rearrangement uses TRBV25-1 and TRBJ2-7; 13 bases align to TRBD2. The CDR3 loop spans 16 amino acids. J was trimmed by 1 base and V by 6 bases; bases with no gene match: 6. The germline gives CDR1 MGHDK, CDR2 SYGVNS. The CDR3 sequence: CASSAPGLAGSYEQYF. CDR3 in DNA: TGTGCCAGCAGCGCACCGGGACTAGCGGGGTCCTACGAGCAGTACTTC.